A selection of T cell receptor beta chains follows, all from one sample in a study of T cell responses to AZD1222 COVID-19 vaccine. Here immunoSEQ multiplex PCR was the method, and the copy in TCRdb shows in-frame clones only, minus some. The data hold just under 55,000 clones, with roughly 85% observed a single time. Material: peripheral blood, obtained on day 0 of AZD1222 vaccination. Every receptor here comes from an adult in good health. The conserved cysteine and the conserved F or W are not part of the CDR3 here. Not all rows give a size; the values are once, few, many and, for expanded clones, a class.

V gene	J gene	clone size	CDR3 protein
TRBV10-3	TRBJ2-5	.	AISEGVGQSGETQY
TRBV5-5	TRBJ1-3	.	ASSLELLALNTIY
TRBV18	TRBJ1-1	.	ASSPSGRGRDTEAF
TRBV19	TRBJ2-7	.	ASSITGRYEQY
TRBV27	TRBJ1-6	.	ASSLVGGNSPLH
TRBV28	TRBJ2-7	.	ASSLMEGRGGTYEQY
TRBV7-2	TRBJ1-4	.	ASSTRQGADEKLF
TRBV11-2	TRBJ2-1	.	ASSPSLGAGSYNEQF
TRBV6-5	TRBJ1-2	.	ASSPTDRDGYT
TRBV27	TRBJ1-5	once	ASSLSPGGGNQPQH
TRBV7-9	TRBJ1-5	.	ASYGSTGHSQH
TRBV7-8	TRBJ2-5	once	ASSLVWYRGRVETQY
TRBV7-7	TRBJ2-1	.	ASSLRTSGGPIPSYNEQF
TRBV7-2	TRBJ2-7	.	ASSWGSGVPYEQY
TRBV3-1/TRBV3-2	TRBJ2-3	.	ASSQDWGGTNTQY